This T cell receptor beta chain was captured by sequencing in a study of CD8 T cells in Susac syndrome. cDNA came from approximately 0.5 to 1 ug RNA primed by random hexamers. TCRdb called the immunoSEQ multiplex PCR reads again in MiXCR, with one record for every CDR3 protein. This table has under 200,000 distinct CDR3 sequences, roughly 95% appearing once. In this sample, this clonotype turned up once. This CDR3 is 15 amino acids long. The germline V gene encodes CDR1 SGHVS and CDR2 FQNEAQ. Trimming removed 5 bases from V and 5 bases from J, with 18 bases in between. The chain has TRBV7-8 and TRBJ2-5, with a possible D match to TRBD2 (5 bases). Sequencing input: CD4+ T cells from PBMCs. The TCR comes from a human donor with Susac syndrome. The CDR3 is CASSPISSLPETQYF. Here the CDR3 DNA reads TGTGCCAGCAGCCCGATCTCTAGCCTACCGGAGACCCAGTACTTC.